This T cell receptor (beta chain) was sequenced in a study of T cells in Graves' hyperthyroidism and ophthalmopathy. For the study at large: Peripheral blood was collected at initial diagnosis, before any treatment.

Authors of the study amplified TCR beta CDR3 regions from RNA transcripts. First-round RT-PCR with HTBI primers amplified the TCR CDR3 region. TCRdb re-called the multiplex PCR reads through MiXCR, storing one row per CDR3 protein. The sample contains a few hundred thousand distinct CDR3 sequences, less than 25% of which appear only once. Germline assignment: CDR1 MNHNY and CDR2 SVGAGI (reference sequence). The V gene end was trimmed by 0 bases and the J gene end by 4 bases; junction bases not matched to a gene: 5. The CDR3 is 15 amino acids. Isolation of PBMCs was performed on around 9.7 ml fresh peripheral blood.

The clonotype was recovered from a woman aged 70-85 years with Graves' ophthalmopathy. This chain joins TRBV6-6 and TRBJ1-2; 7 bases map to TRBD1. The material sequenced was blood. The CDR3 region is CASSYSGTATYGYTF. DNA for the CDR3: TGTGCCAGCAGTTACTCGGGGACAGCTACCTATGGCTACACCTTC.